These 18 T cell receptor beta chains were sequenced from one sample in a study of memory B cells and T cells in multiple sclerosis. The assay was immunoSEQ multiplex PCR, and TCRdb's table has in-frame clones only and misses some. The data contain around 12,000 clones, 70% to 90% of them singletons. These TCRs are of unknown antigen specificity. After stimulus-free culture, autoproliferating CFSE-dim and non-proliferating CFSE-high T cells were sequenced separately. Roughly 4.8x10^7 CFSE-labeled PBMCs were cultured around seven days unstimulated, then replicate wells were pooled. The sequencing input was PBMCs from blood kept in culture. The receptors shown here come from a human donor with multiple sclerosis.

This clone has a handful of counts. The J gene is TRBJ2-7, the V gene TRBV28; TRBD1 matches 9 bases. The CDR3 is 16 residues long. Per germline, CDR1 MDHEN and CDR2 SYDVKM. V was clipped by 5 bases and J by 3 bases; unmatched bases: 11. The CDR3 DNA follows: TGTGCCAGCAGTCCTAGCGACAGGGGGAGCAACTACGAGCAGTACTTC. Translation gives CASSPSDRGSNYEQYF.

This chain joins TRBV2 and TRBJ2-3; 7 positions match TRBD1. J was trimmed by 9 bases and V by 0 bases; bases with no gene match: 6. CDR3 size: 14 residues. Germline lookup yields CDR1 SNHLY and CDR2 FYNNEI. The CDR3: CASSEATGAGTQYF. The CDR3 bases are TGTGCCAGCAGTGAAGCTACAGGGGCAGGCACGCAGTATTTT.

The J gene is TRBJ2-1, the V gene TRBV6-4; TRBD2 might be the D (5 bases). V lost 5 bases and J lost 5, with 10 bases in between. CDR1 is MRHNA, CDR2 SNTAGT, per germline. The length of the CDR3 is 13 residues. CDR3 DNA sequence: TGTGCCAGCAGTCACGGGGAGAACAATGAGCAGTTCTTC. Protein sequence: CASSHGENNEQFF.

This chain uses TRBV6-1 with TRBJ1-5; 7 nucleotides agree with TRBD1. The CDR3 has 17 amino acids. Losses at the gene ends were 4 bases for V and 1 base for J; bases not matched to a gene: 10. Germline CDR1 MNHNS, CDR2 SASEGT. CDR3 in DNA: TGTGCCAGCAGTGCATACAGGGGAGACTCCAGCAATCAGCCCCAGCATTTT. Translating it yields CASSAYRGDSSNQPQHF.

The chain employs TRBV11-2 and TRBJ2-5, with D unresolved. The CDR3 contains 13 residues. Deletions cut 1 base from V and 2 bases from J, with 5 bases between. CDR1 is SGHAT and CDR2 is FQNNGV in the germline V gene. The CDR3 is CASSLGGQETQYF. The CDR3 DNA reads TGTGCCAGCAGCTTAGGAGGACAAGAGACCCAGTACTTC.

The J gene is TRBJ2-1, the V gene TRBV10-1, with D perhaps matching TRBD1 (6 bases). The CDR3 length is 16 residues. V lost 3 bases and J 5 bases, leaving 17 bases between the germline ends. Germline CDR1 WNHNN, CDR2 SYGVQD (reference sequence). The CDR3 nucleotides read TGCGCCAGCAGTGATTATAGGGCAGGGGACAACAATGAGCAGTTCTTC. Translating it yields CASSDYRAGDNNEQFF.

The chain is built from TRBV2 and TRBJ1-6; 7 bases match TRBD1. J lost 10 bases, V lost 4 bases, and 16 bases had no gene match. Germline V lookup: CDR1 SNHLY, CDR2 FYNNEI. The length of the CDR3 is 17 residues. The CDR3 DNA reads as TGTGCCAGCAGTGTTGGAATGGATACCCTCAGGGGGTCACCCCTCCACTTT. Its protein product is CASSVGMDTLRGSPLHF.

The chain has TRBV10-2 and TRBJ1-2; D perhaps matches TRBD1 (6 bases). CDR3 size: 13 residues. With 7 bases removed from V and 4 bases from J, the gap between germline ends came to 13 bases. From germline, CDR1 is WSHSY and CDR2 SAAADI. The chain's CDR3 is CASNQGRFYGYTF. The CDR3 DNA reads TGCGCCAGCAACCAGGGGCGTTTCTATGGCTACACCTTC.

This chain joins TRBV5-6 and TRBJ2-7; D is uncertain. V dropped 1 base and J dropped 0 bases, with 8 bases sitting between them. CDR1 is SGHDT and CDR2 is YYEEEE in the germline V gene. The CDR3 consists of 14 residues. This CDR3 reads CASSLNWGSYEQYF. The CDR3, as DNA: TGTGCCAGCAGCTTGAATTGGGGCTCCTACGAGCAGTACTTC.

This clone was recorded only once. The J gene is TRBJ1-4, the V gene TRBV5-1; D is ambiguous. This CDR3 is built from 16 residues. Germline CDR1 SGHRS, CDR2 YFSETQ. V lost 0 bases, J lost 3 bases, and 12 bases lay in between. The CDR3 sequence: CASSLGGPAPNEKLFF. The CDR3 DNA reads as TGCGCCAGCAGCTTGGGCGGCCCGGCCCCTAATGAAAAACTGTTTTTT.

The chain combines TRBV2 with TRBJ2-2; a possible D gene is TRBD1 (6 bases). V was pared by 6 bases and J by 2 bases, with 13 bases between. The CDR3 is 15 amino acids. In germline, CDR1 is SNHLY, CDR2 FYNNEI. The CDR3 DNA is TGTGCCAGCAGCGTAGACAGGTTCAACACCGGGGAGCTGTTTTTT. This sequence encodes CASSVDRFNTGELFF. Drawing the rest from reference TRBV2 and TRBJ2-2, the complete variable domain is EPEVTQTPSHQVTQMGQEVILRCVPISNHLYFYWYRQILGQKVEFLVSFYNNEISEKSEIFDDQFSVERPDGSNFTLKIRSTKLEDSAMYFCASSVDRFNTGELFFGEGSRLTVL.

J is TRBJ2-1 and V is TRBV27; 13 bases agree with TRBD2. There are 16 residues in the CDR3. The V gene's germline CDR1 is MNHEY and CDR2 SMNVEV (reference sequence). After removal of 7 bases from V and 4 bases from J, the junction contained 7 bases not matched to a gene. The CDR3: CASIGTSGARYNEQFF. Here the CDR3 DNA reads TGTGCCAGCATTGGGACTAGCGGGGCACGTTACAATGAGCAGTTCTTC.

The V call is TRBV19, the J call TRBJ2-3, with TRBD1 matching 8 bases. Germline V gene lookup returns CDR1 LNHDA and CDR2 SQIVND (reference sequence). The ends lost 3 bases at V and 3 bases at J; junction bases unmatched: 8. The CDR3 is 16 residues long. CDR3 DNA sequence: TGTGCCAGTAGTATTCTTGGACAGGGCAGTACAGATACGCAGTATTTT. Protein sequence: CASSILGQGSTDTQYF. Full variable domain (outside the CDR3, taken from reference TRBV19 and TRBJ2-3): DGGITQSPKYLFRKEGQNVTLSCEQNLNHDAMYWYRQDPGQGLRLIYYSQIVNDFQKGDIAEGYSVSREKKESFPLTVTSAQKNPTAFYLCASSILGQGSTDTQYFGPGTRLTVL.

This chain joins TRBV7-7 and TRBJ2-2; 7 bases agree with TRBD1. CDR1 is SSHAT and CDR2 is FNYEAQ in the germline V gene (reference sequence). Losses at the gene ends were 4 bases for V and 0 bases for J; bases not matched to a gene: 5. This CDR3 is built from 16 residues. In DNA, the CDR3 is TGTGCCAGCAGCTCACACAGGGGTTCGAACACCGGGGAGCTGTTTTTT. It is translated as CASSSHRGSNTGELFF.

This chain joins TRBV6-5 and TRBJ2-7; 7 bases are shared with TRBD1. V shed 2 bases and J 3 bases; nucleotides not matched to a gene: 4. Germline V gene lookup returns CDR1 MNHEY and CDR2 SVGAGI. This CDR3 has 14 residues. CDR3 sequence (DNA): TGTGCCAGCAGTTACGGGGCAGGGGGCTACGAGCAGTACTTC. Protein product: CASSYGAGGYEQYF.

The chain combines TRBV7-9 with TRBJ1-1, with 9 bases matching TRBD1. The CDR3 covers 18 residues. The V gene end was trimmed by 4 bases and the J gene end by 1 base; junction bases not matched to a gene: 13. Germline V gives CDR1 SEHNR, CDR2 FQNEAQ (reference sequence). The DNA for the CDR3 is TGTGCCAGCAGCTCCCAGAGCGCCTTGACAGGGGGGAACACTGAAGCTTTCTTT. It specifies CASSSQSALTGGNTEAFF.

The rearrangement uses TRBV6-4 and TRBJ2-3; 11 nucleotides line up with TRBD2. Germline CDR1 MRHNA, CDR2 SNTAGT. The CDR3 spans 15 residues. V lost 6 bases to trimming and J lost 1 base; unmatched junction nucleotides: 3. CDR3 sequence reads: CASSLLAGGTDTQYF. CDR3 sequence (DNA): TGTGCCAGCAGCCTACTAGCGGGAGGCACAGATACGCAGTATTTT.

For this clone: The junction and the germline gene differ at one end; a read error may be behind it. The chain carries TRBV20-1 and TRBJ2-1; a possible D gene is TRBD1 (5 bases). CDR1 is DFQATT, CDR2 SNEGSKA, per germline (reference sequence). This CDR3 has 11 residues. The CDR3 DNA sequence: TGCAGTGCTAGGGACCTGAACTTACAGGTCTTC. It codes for CSARDLNLQVF.